A single sample is the source of the 29 T cell receptor beta chains below, sequenced in a study of blood T cell repertoires in COVID-19. Assay: immunoSEQ multiplex PCR; the TCRdb copy retains only in-frame clones and omits some. The sample holds over 110,000 clones, about 80% seen once. Material: peripheral blood. All receptors come from a man in his 60s with acute or convalescent COVID-19.

This chain connects TRBV28 to TRBJ1-5; D is perhaps TRBD1 (6 bases). Trimming removed 3 bases at V and 11 bases at J, with 11 bases between. The CDR3 covers 12 residues. From germline, CDR1 is MDHEN and CDR2 SYDVKM. Here the CDR3 reads CASSFRGRTQHF. The CDR3 coding sequence is TGTGCCAGCAGTTTCAGGGGAAGGACCCAGCATTTT.

The chain has TRBV19 and TRBJ1-4; the D gene is possibly TRBD1 (5 bases). V was shortened by 5 bases and J by 2 bases, with 6 bases between the two germline ends. Per germline, CDR1 LNHDA and CDR2 SQIVND (reference sequence). The CDR3 totals 13 residues. DNA of the CDR3: TGTGCCAGTAGTCGACAGACTAATGAAAAACTGTTTTTT. Translated, it gives CASSRQTNEKLFF. Looking up the rest from reference TRBV19 and TRBJ1-4 gives the full variable domain: DGGITQSPKYLFRKEGQNVTLSCEQNLNHDAMYWYRQDPGQGLRLIYYSQIVNDFQKGDIAEGYSVSREKKESFPLTVTSAQKNPTAFYLCASSRQTNEKLFFGSGTQLSVL.

The V call is TRBV9, the J call TRBJ1-1; D remains unclear. The V end lost 0 bases, the J end lost 1 base, and 7 bases lay between the germline ends. The V gene's germline CDR1 is SGDLS and CDR2 YYNGEE. The CDR3 runs 14 residues. This chain's CDR3 is CASSVGLENTEAFF. CDR3 bases: TGTGCCAGCAGCGTAGGTCTAGAGAACACTGAAGCTTTCTTT.

The V gene is TRBV29-1, the J gene TRBJ2-7; D might be TRBD2 (6 bases). This CDR3 has 13 amino acids. Germline V lookup: CDR1 SQVTM, CDR2 ANQGSEA. V was clipped by 6 bases and J by 2 bases, with 14 bases between them. The CDR3 DNA is TGCAGCGTAGCGGCCGGGACTCCCTACGAGCAGTACTTC. This encodes CSVAAGTPYEQYF.

About this clone itself: Other nucleotide sequences from this sample produce the same CDR3. CDR3: CASSIGGLGTGELFF. CDR3 nucleotide sequence: TGTGCCAGTAGTATAGGAGGATTAGGCACCGGGGAGCTGTTTTTT. V gene TRBV19 combines with J gene TRBJ2-2; D is unclear. The V end lost 1 base, the J end lost 4 bases, and 10 bases lay between the germline ends. Per germline, CDR1 LNHDA and CDR2 SQIVND (reference sequence). CDR3 length: 15 amino acids.

The rearrangement uses TRBV29-1 and TRBJ1-2; weak D call: TRBD1 (6 bases). The germline V gene encodes CDR1 SQVTM and CDR2 ANQGSEA. The CDR3 spans 12 residues. The ends were cut back, 4 bases at V and 7 bases at J, with 13 bases in the middle. CDR3 protein: CSVGIRGSGYTF. The CDR3 DNA reads TGCAGCGTTGGAATCAGGGGATCTGGCTACACCTTC.

The chain uses TRBV7-8 and TRBJ2-7; TRBD1 aligns across 7 bases. CDR3 length: 16 residues. Germline V lookup: CDR1 SGHVS, CDR2 FQNEAQ. V shed 2 bases and J 1 base; nucleotides not matched to a gene: 8. The CDR3 sequence: CASSLLNRGSSYEQYF. For the CDR3, the DNA is TGTGCCAGCAGCTTACTAAACAGGGGAAGTTCCTACGAGCAGTACTTC.

The chain employs TRBV19 and TRBJ1-5; D not resolved. Trimming pared 7 bases from V and 7 bases from J, leaving 11 bases between. Germline V gene data show CDR1 as LNHDA and CDR2 as SQIVND (reference sequence). The CDR3 consists of 12 residues. Written as DNA, the CDR3 is TGTGCCAGTAATAAATTCGGGCAGCCCCAGCATTTT. Amino acid sequence: CASNKFGQPQHF.

The chain combines TRBV12-3 or TRBV12-4 with TRBJ1-1; unclear D gene. V was shortened by 7 bases and J by 4 bases, with 13 bases between the two germline ends. CDR3 length: 13 amino acids. CDR3 sequence: CASTSTLSTEAFF. The CDR3 DNA is TGTGCCAGCACTTCCACCCTGAGCACTGAAGCTTTCTTT.

The J gene is TRBJ2-2, the V gene TRBV3-1 (or the pseudogene TRBV3-2); 7 bases line up with TRBD2. The junction had 2 bases not matched to a gene; V was cut back by 1 base and J by 6 bases. CDR3 length equals 14 residues. Germline lookup yields CDR1 LGHDT and CDR2 YNNKEL (reference sequence). The CDR3 reads CASSQGTRPGELFF. DNA of the CDR3: TGTGCCAGCAGCCAAGGGACTAGGCCCGGGGAGCTGTTTTTT.

The chain employs TRBV29-1 and TRBJ1-1; 7 bases are shared with TRBD1. The V segment lost 5 bases and the J segment 0 bases; nucleotides outside the gene matches: 15. CDR3 length: 17 residues. CDR1 is SQVTM, CDR2 ANQGSEA, per germline. The CDR3 sequence: CSVPRTGTSEMNTEAFF. CDR3 DNA sequence: TGCAGCGTTCCCCGGACAGGTACTAGTGAAATGAACACTGAAGCTTTCTTT. Supplemented by reference TRBV29-1 and TRBJ1-1, the full variable domain reads SAVISQKPSRDICQRGTSLTIQCQVDSQVTMMFWYRQQPGQSLTLIATANQGSEATYESGFVIDKFPISRPNLTFSTLTVSNMSPEDSSIYLCSVPRTGTSEMNTEAFFGQGTRLTVV.

The chain couples TRBV5-4 to TRBJ1-4, with 7 bases aligning to TRBD1. This CDR3 spans 14 amino acids. Trimming cost V 3 bases and J 2 bases; bases outside gene matches: 1. The germline V gene has CDR1 SGHNT and CDR2 YYREEE (reference sequence). The CDR3 protein is CASSSGGTNEKLFF. CDR3 DNA: TGTGCCAGCAGCTCAGGGGGGACTAATGAAAAACTGTTTTTT.

The chain employs TRBV10-3 and TRBJ2-2, with TRBD1 matching 8 bases. CDR1 and CDR2 from the germline V gene are ENHRY and SYGVKD. The CDR3 sequence is 14 residues long. The ends lost 4 bases at V and 4 bases at J; junction bases unmatched: 2. The CDR3 loop is CAISGTGTTGELFF. The CDR3 DNA reads as TGTGCCATCAGTGGGACAGGGACCACCGGGGAGCTGTTTTTT.

The table lists this clone with a few counts. The chain combines TRBV28 with TRBJ1-5, with D maybe TRBD1 (5 bases). The V end was cut by 5 bases, the J end by 4 bases, with 18 bases between. Looked up from germline, CDR1 is MDHEN and CDR2 is SYDVKM. The CDR3 extends over 16 amino acids. CDR3 sequence (DNA): TGTGCCAGCAGTGTCGGAGGGGATCCGAGGAATCAGCCCCAGCATTTT. It translates to CASSVGGDPRNQPQHF.

The chain recombines TRBV7-2 with TRBJ2-3; TRBD2 matches 8 bases. The trim removed 3 bases at V and 1 base at J, leaving 3 bases unmatched. Germline CDR1 SGHTA, CDR2 FQGNSA. This CDR3 is 15 amino acids long. The CDR3 region has the DNA TGTGCCAGCAGCTTTGGACTAGCCCGCACAGATACGCAGTATTTT. It specifies CASSFGLARTDTQYF.

This sequence joins TRBV6-2 or TRBV6-3 and TRBJ2-5; D might be TRBD2 (6 bases). The CDR3 totals 13 residues. The germline gives CDR1 MNHEY, CDR2 SVGEGT. Between the trimmed V and J ends, which lost 5 bases and 3 bases, there was a span of 10 bases. The CDR3 sequence is CASSPTSKETQYF. CDR3 DNA: TGTGCCAGCAGTCCAACTAGCAAAGAGACCCAGTACTTC.

CDR3 DNA sequence: TGTGCCAGCAGCCAAAACAGGGGGCTTAATGAAGCTTTCTTT. This gives the protein CASSQNRGLNEAFF. The chain uses TRBV3-1 (or the pseudogene TRBV3-2) and TRBJ1-1; 9 bases are a match to TRBD1. The germline V gene has CDR1 LGHDT and CDR2 YNNKEL (reference sequence). The CDR3 loop spans 14 amino acids. Trimming at V came to 2 bases and at J to 7 bases, leaving 5 bases not matched to a gene.

J is TRBJ2-1 and V is TRBV3-1 (or the pseudogene TRBV3-2); 7 bases line up with TRBD2. CDR1 LGHDT and CDR2 YNNKEL come from the germline V gene (reference sequence). This CDR3 has 11 amino acids. The ends lost 8 bases at V and 11 bases at J; junction bases unmatched: 6. CDR3 bases: TGTGCCAGCGGGTTAGCGGGTCAGCAGTTCTTC. This sequence encodes CASGLAGQQFF.

The gene calls are TRBV5-1 and TRBJ2-2; 8 nucleotides align to TRBD2. CDR1 SGHRS and CDR2 YFSETQ come from the germline V gene. The length of the CDR3 is 16 residues. Losses at the gene ends were 2 bases for V and 1 base for J; bases not matched to a gene: 4. The CDR3 here is CASSFFAGGNTGELFF. CDR3 in DNA: TGCGCCAGCAGCTTTTTCGCGGGAGGGAACACCGGGGAGCTGTTTTTT.

V and J are TRBV7-9 and TRBJ1-5; 7 bases match TRBD1. V was clipped by 3 bases and J by 2 bases; unmatched bases: 1. Germline CDR1 and CDR2: SEHNR and FQNEAQ (reference sequence). This CDR3 comprises 14 residues. CDR3 coding DNA: TGTGCCAGCAGCTTCGGACAGGGCAATCAGCCCCAGCATTTT. It encodes CASSFGQGNQPQHF. Looking up the rest from reference TRBV7-9 and TRBJ1-5 gives the full variable domain: DTGVSQNPRHKITKRGQNVTFRCDPISEHNRLYWYRQTLGQGPEFLTYFQNEAQLEKSRLLSDRFSAERPKGSFSTLEIQRTEQGDSAMYLCASSFGQGNQPQHFGDGTRLSIL.

V is TRBV5-5 and J is TRBJ1-4, with D unresolved. The V end was cut by 0 bases, the J end by 0 bases, with 3 bases between. This CDR3 region has 14 residues. The V gene's germline CDR1 is SGHKS and CDR2 YYEKEE (reference sequence). The DNA for the CDR3 is TGTGCCAGCAGCTTGGAGCCAACTAATGAAAAACTGTTTTTT. Its protein product is CASSLEPTNEKLFF. Complete variable domain (other parts from reference TRBV5-5 and TRBJ1-4): DAGVTQSPTHLIKTRGQQVTLRCSPISGHKSVSWYQQVLGQGPQFIFQYYEKEERGRGNFPDRFSARQFPNYSSELNVNALLLGDSALYLCASSLEPTNEKLFFGSGTQLSVL.

The chain recombines TRBV18 with TRBJ2-1; 9 bases are a match to TRBD1. The germline V gene has CDR1 KGHSH and CDR2 LQKENI. This CDR3 is built from 15 residues. V shed 3 bases, J shed 7 bases, and the junction held 7 bases outside the gene matches. In nucleotides, the CDR3 is TGTGCCAGCTCACCGCCGGGACAGGGTAGGAATGAGCAGTTCTTC. Protein sequence: CASSPPGQGRNEQFF.

The rearrangement links TRBV4-3 to TRBJ1-3, with D possibly TRBD1 on 5 matching bases. Trimming removed 4 bases from V and 4 bases from J, with 14 bases in between. The CDR3 spans 15 residues. Germline CDR1 is LGHNA and CDR2 is YSLEER. The CDR3 is CASSPTGGGGNTIYF. The CDR3 bases are TGCGCCAGCAGCCCTACGGGGGGAGGGGGAAACACCATATATTTT.

This chain uses TRBV27 with TRBJ2-5; D remains ambiguous. The CDR3 extends over 12 amino acids. Germline CDR1 is MNHEY and CDR2 is SMNVEV (reference sequence). V was trimmed by 5 bases and J by 4 bases, leaving 8 bases between them. The CDR3 here is CASSQALETQYF. In DNA form, the CDR3 reads TGTGCCAGCAGTCAAGCTTTAGAGACCCAGTACTTC.

V usage is TRBV6-5 and J usage is TRBJ1-6, with D unresolved. Trimming took 7 bases from V and 0 from J, leaving 7 bases between them. Germline CDR1 is MNHEY and CDR2 is SVGAGI. The CDR3 contains 14 residues. CDR3 protein: CASKMSSYNSPLHF. The CDR3 DNA reads as TGTGCCAGCAAGATGAGCTCCTATAATTCACCCCTCCACTTT.

The chain joins TRBV7-9 to TRBJ2-5, with a weak D call TRBD2 (5 bases). The V gene lost 3 bases and the J gene lost 5 bases, with 19 bases spanning the gap. Germline assignment: CDR1 SEHNR and CDR2 FQNEAQ (reference sequence). This CDR3 is built from 16 residues. CDR3 bases: TGTGCCAGCAGCTTGGGAGAGACGGCCCAGGCGGAGACCCAGTACTTC. Translating it yields CASSLGETAQAETQYF.

This clone was counted between two and nine times. The rearrangement joins TRBV5-1 to TRBJ2-1; 11 bases agree with TRBD2. Looked up from germline, CDR1 is SGHRS and CDR2 is YFSETQ. Losses at the gene ends were 4 bases for V and 3 bases for J; bases not matched to a gene: 3. The CDR3 length is 15 residues. CDR3 residues: CASSETSGVYNEQFF. The DNA of the CDR3 is TGCGCCAGCAGCGAGACTAGCGGGGTCTACAATGAGCAGTTCTTC.

The J gene is TRBJ1-2, the V gene TRBV7-9; D might be TRBD1 (5 bases). Per the germline V gene, CDR1 is SEHNR and CDR2 is FQNEAQ (reference sequence). CDR3 length: 14 residues. Trimming stripped 3 bases from V and 2 bases from J, with 10 bases between. CDR3 nucleotide sequence: TGTGCCAGCAGCTTGAGGAGACAGAACTATGGCTACACCTTC. Amino acids: CASSLRRQNYGYTF.

CDR3 DNA sequence: TGCGCCAGCAGCGGGAGACAGGACGTTAGGGAGACCCAGTACTTC. Protein sequence: CASSGRQDVRETQYF. The chain uses TRBV5-1 and TRBJ2-5; D perhaps matches TRBD1 (6 bases). The CDR3 is made up of 15 amino acids. The germline gives CDR1 SGHRS, CDR2 YFSETQ. Trimming took off 4 bases at V and 5 bases at J, with 18 bases between the two ends.